Sequencing of this T cell receptor beta chain was carried out in a study of shared clonotypes between healthy human individuals. The test was conducted at deep level. Per the original methods: ImmunoSEQ output held junction-only sequences without quality scores, so filtering differed. The table came from immunoSEQ multiplex PCR; TCRdb's copy has only in-frame clones and leaves some out. The V and J calls and clone size come from that table; D and trimming were worked out from the DNA. The profile shows about 700,000 clones, under 95% of them singletons. The CDR3 runs 16 residues. Looked up from germline, CDR1 is LNHDA and CDR2 is SQIVND (reference sequence). J lost 0 bases, V lost 5 bases, and 6 bases had no gene match. Study findings and constraints: Compared with memory subsets, naive subsets generally had larger estimated richness. Around 5.4% of naive CD4 clonotypes were common to a handful of donors.

For this clone: Its matching antigen is unknown.

Cells designated naive CD8 were CD45RO-negative and were positively selected for CCR7, with terminally differentiated effector memory CD45RA+ cells excluded. The sequence was obtained from a man aged 25-45 years in good health. The V and J genes are TRBV19 and TRBJ2-2, with TRBD2 matching 7 bases. Sequenced: naive CD8+ T cells sorted from blood. DNA of the CDR3: TGTGCCAGTAGTTTAACCGGGACTACGAACACCGGGGAGCTGTTTTTT. As protein: CASSLTGTTNTGELFF.